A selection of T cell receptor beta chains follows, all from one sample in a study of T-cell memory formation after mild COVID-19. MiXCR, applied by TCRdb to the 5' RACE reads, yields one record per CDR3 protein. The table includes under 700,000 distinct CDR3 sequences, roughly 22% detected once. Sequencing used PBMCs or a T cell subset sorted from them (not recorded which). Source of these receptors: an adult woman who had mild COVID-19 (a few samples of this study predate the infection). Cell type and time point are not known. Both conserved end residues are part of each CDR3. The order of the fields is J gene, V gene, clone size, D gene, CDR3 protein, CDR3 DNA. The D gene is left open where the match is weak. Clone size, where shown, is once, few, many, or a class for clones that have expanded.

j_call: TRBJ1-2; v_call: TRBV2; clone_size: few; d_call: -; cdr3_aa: CASSEGLADYYGYTF; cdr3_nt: TGTGCCAGCAGTGAAGGTCTGGCAGACTACTATGGCTACACCTTC
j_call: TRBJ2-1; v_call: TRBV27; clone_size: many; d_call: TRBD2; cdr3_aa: CATQGSGGPNEQFF; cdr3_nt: TGTGCCACACAAGGGTCGGGAGGGCCAAATGAGCAGTTCTTC
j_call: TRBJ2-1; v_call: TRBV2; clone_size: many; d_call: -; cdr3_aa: CASKRARGNEQFF; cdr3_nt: TGTGCCAGCAAGCGAGCACGCGGGAATGAGCAGTTCTTC
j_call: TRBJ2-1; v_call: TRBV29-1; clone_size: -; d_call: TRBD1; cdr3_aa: CSVAGQAYNEQFF; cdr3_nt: TGCAGCGTTGCCGGACAGGCCTACAATGAGCAGTTCTTC
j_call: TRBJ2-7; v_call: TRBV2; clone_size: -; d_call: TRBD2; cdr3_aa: CASSDSTSGYQQYF; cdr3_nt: TGTGCCAGCAGTGATTCGACTAGCGGCTACCAGCAGTACTTC
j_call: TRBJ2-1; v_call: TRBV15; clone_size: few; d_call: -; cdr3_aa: CATSGSNEQFF; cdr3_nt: TGTGCCACCAGCGGGTCCAATGAGCAGTTCTTC
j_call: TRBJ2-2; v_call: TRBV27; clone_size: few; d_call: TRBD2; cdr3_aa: CASSPRLAGVTGELFF; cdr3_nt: TGTGCCAGCAGTCCCCGACTAGCGGGAGTAACCGGGGAGCTGTTTTTT
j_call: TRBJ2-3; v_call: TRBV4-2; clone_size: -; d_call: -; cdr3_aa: CASSQDPVPEVTDTQYF; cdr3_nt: TGTGCCAGCAGCCAAGATCCAGTGCCCGAGGTCACAGATACGCAGTATTTT
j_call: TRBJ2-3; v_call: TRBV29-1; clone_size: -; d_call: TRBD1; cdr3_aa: CSVEPETGVGDTQYF; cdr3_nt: TGCAGCGTTGAACCCGAGACAGGGGTGGGAGATACGCAGTATTTT
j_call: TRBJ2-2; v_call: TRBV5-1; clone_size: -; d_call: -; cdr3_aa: CASSLAIVTNTGELFF; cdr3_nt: TGCGCCAGCAGCTTGGCCATAGTGACAAACACCGGGGAGCTGTTTTTT
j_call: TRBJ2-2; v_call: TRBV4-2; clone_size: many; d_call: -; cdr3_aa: CASSRENTGELFF; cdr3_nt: TGTGCCAGCAGCCGGGAGAACACCGGGGAGCTGTTTTTT
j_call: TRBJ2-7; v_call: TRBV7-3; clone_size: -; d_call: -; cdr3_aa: CAGAHRTGTYEQYF; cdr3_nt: TGTGCCGGGGCCCACAGGACGGGTACCTACGAGCAGTACTTC
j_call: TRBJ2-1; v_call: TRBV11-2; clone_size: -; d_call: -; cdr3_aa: CASRKDGSSYNEQFF; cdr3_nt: TGTGCCAGCAGAAAGGACGGGAGCTCCTACAATGAGCAGTTCTTC
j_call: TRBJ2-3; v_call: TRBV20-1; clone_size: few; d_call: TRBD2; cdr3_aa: CSARLAGGTDTQYF; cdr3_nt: TGCAGTGCAAGACTAGCGGGGGGCACAGATACGCAGTATTTT
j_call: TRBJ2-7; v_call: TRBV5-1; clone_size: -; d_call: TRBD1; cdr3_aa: CASSFGTGFYEQYF; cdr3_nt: TGCGCCAGCAGCTTTGGGACAGGGTTCTACGAGCAGTACTTC
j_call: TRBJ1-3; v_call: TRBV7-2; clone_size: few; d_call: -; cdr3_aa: CASSPPNSGNTIYF; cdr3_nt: TGTGCCAGCAGCCCCCCGAACTCTGGAAACACCATATATTTT
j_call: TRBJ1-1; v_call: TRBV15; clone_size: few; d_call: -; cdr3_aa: CATSRGDGRPNTEAFF; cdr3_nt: TGTGCCACCAGCAGGGGGGACGGCAGGCCAAACACTGAAGCTTTCTTT
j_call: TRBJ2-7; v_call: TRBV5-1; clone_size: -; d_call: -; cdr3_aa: CASSLDTVAAYEQYF; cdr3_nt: TGCGCCAGCAGCTTGGACACAGTAGCGGCCTACGAGCAGTACTTC
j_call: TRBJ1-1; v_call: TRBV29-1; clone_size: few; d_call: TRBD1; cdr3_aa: CSVEPRGETEAFF; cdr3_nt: TGCAGCGTCGAACCCAGGGGGGAGACTGAAGCTTTCTTT
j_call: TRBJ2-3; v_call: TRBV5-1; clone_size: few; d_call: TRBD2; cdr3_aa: CASSFTSGSFTDTQYF; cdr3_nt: TGCGCCAGCAGCTTTACCAGCGGGAGCTTCACAGATACGCAGTATTTT
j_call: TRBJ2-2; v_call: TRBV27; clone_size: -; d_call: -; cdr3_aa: CASSMTLTRELFF; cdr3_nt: TGTGCCAGCAGCATGACGTTGACCAGGGAGCTGTTTTTT
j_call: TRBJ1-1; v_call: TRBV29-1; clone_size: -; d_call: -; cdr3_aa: CSGLASGGLNGQTEAFF; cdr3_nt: TGCAGCGGGCTAGCCTCGGGCGGGTTAAACGGTCAGACTGAAGCTTTCTTT
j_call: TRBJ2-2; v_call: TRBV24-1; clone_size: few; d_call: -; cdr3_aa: CATSDLWSGAGELFF; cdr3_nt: TGTGCCACCAGTGATTTGTGGTCGGGCGCCGGGGAGCTGTTTTTT
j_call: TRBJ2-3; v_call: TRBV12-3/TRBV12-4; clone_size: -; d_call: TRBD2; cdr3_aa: CASSFSGGRRTDTQYF; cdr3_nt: TGTGCCAGCAGTTTTAGCGGGGGGCGTCGCACAGATACGCAGTATTTT
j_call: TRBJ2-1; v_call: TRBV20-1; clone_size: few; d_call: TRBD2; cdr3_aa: CSAIGASGPGEQFF; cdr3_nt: TGCAGTGCCATAGGGGCTAGCGGTCCAGGTGAGCAGTTCTTC
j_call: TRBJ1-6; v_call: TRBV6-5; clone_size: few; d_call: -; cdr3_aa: CASSPGGSSPLHF; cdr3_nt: TGTGCCAGCAGTCCGGGGGGAAGTTCACCCCTCCACTTT
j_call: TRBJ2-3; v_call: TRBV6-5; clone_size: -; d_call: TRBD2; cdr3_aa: CASSSPTSGRGTDTQYF; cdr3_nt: TGTGCCAGCAGTTCACCCACTAGCGGGCGGGGCACAGATACGCAGTATTTT
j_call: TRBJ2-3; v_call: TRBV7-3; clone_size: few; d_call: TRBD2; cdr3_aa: CASSYKGRGDGTDTQYF; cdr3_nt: TGTGCCAGCAGCTATAAGGGGAGGGGTGACGGCACAGATACGCAGTATTTT
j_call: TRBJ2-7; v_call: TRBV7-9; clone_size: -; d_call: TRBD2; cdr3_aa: CASSLPLSGGFDYEQYF; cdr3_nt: TGTGCCAGCAGCCTCCCTCTTAGCGGGGGGTTCGACTACGAGCAGTACTTC
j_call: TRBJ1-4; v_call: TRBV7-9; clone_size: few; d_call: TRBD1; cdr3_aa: CASSRDRAGSEKLFF; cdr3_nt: TGTGCCAGCAGCCGTGACAGGGCAGGCAGCGAAAAACTGTTTTTT
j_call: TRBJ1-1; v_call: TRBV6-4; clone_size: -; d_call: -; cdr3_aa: CASSDSQNTEAFF; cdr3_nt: TGTGCCAGCAGTGACTCCCAGAACACTGAAGCTTTCTTT
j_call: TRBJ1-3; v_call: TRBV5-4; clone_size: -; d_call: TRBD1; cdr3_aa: CASSLQGRYAGNTIYF; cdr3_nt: TGTGCCAGCAGCTTACAGGGGAGATACGCTGGAAACACCATATATTTT
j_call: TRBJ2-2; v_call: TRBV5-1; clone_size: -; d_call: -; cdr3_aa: CASSLDVGLTGELFF; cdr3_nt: TGCGCCAGCAGCTTGGACGTGGGTCTAACCGGGGAGCTGTTTTTT
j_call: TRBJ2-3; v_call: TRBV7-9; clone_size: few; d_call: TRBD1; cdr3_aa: CASTRGRGTGGTDTQYF; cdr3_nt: TGTGCCAGCACCCGGGGGAGGGGGACAGGGGGCACAGATACGCAGTATTTT
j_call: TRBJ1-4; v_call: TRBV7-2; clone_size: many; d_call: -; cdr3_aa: CASSLGGSRLFF; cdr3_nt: TGTGCCAGCAGCCTGGGGGGCAGCAGGCTGTTTTTT
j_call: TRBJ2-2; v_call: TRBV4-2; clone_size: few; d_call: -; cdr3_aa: CASSQDPGGLANTGELFF; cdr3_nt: TGTGCCAGCAGCCAAGATCCCGGGGGGCTCGCGAACACCGGGGAGCTGTTTTTT
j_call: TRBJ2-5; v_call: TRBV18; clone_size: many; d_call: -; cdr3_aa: CASSPGLQETQYF; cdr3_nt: TGCGCCAGCAGCCCGGGTCTCCAAGAGACCCAGTACTTC
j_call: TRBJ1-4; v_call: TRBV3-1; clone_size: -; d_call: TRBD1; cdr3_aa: CASRMTGDGKLFF; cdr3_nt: TGTGCCAGCCGGATGACAGGGGACGGAAAACTGTTTTTT
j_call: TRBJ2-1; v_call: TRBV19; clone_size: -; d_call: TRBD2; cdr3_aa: CASSWTSGYNEQFF; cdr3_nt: TGTGCCAGTAGTTGGACTAGCGGCTACAATGAGCAGTTCTTC
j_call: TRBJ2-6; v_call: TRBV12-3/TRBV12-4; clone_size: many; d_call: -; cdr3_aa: CASSLLGFKSGANVLTF; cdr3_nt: TGTGCCAGCAGTTTATTGGGTTTTAAGTCTGGGGCCAACGTCCTGACTTTC